Listed below are T cell receptor beta chains from one sample, sequenced in a study of T cell changes during pregnancy in multiple sclerosis. The table came from immunoSEQ multiplex PCR; TCRdb's copy has only in-frame clones and leaves some out. The top ten hold less than 4% of the sample, which has 70,000 to 80,000 clones, approximately 86% seen once. The sample was peripheral blood, taken before pregnancy. All receptors derive from a female donor with multiple sclerosis, enrolled in a pregnancy study. Both conserved end residues are part of each CDR3. The D gene is left open where the match is weak. Size values are once, few and many counts, or a class for expanded clones, and some rows have none.

clone_size	cdr3_length	v_call	j_call	d_call	cdr3_aa	cdr3_nt
once	14	TRBV27	TRBJ2-7	NA	CASSSRGGSYEQYF	TGTGCCAGCAGTTCCAGGGGTGGCTCCTACGAGCAGTACTTC
NA	15	TRBV5-1	TRBJ2-5	NA	CASSLVGSSQETQYF	TGCGCCAGCAGCTTGGTAGGTTCTAGCCAAGAGACCCAGTACTTC
NA	16	TRBV9	TRBJ2-3	TRBD2	CASSVELAGSTDTQYF	TGTGCCAGCAGCGTCGAACTAGCGGGAAGCACAGATACGCAGTATTTT
NA	14	TRBV2	TRBJ2-7	NA	CASSAGRSPREQYF	TGTGCCAGCAGCGCGGGACGGTCCCCCCGGGAGCAGTACTTC
NA	18	TRBV9	TRBJ2-1	TRBD2	CASSVGLAGGPGLNEQFF	TGTGCCAGCAGCGTAGGACTAGCGGGGGGGCCGGGCCTCAATGAGCAGTTCTTC
NA	14	TRBV2	TRBJ2-3	TRBD2	CASSGTSGTDTQYF	TGTGCCAGCAGCGGGACTAGCGGTACAGATACGCAGTATTTT
once	14	TRBV5-6	TRBJ2-1	TRBD1	CASSTMTGGNEQFF	TGTGCCAGCAGCACCATGACAGGGGGCAATGAGCAGTTCTTC
NA	14	TRBV27	TRBJ2-2	NA	CASSLRANTGELFF	TGTGCCAGCAGTTTACGGGCGAACACCGGGGAGCTGTTTTTT
NA	17	TRBV11-2	TRBJ2-1	TRBD1	CASSLGRTGITGNEQFF	TGTGCCAGCAGCTTAGGGCGGACAGGTATCACTGGCAATGAGCAGTTCTTC
NA	13	TRBV30	TRBJ1-5	NA	CAWTGGTGQPQHF	TGTGCCTGGACCGGGGGGACGGGGCAGCCCCAGCATTTT
NA	12	TRBV11-2	TRBJ2-7	NA	CASSLKSDEQYF	TGTGCCAGCAGCCTAAAATCGGACGAGCAGTACTTC
NA	11	TRBV7-9	TRBJ2-5	NA	CASSLYETQYF	TGTGCCAGCAGCCTATACGAGACCCAGTACTTC
NA	13	TRBV29-1	TRBJ2-1	TRBD1	CSAWTGGGNEQFF	TGCAGCGCTTGGACAGGGGGGGGAAATGAGCAGTTCTTC
NA	15	TRBV19	TRBJ2-7	NA	CASSPRGTSFYEQYF	TGTGCCAGTAGTCCCCGAGGGACATCCTTCTACGAGCAGTACTTC
NA	15	TRBV30	TRBJ2-5	TRBD1	CALKLLGQGKETQYF	TGTGCCTTAAAACTCCTGGGACAGGGGAAAGAGACCCAGTACTTC
once	14	TRBV11-3	TRBJ2-4	NA	CASSSRGGENIQYF	TGTGCCAGCAGCTCCCGGGGCGGGGAAAACATTCAGTACTTC
NA	14	TRBV10-3	TRBJ1-2	NA	CAISQDLSYNGYTF	TGTGCCATCAGTCAGGATTTGTCCTACAATGGCTACACCTTC
NA	18	TRBV30	TRBJ1-6	NA	CAWSGGLFGGSYNSPLHF	TGTGCCTGGAGTGGCGGCTTATTCGGCGGCTCCTATAATTCACCCCTCCACTTT
NA	14	TRBV7-8	TRBJ1-1	NA	CASSPTGGDTEAFF	TGTGCCAGCAGCCCCACGGGAGGGGACACTGAAGCTTTCTTT
NA	14	TRBV6-5	TRBJ2-5	TRBD2	CASSIRTSVETQYF	TGTGCCAGCAGTATAAGGACTAGCGTAGAGACCCAGTACTTC
NA	15	TRBV27	TRBJ2-7	TRBD2	CASSLLASGAYEQYF	TGTGCCAGCAGTTTATTGGCTAGCGGAGCGTACGAGCAGTACTTC
NA	16	TRBV29-1	TRBJ2-2	TRBD2	CSVVRTSGANTGELFF	TGCAGCGTTGTTCGGACTAGCGGGGCCAACACCGGGGAGCTGTTTTTT